A selection of T cell receptor beta chains follows, all from one sample in a study of cytomegalovirus exposure and HLA in healthy donors. Using immunoSEQ multiplex PCR, the repertoire was profiled, and TCRdb retains in-frame clones only, with some absent. The table records over 100,000 clones, around 79% of them present only once. The specimen sequenced was PBMCs. These receptor sequences come from a woman aged 25 to 39 in good health and CMV-seropositive. CDR3s include the opening cysteine and the closing phenylalanine or tryptophan. The order of the fields is CDR3 protein, CDR3 length, V gene.

CASSYARDTEAFF	13	TRBV6-5
CASSRSVANTGELFF	15	TRBV5-4
CASRPPRGQTYEQYF	15	TRBV28
CASSAGSSYNSPLHF	15	TRBV9
CASSFAGGREETQYF	15	TRBV5-4
CASSTTGGSYEQYF	14	TRBV4-1
CASSHPTGGNQPQHF	15	TRBV7-2
CAWSVKRTGSSYNSPLHF	18	TRBV30
CASSLDRGPYEQYF	14	TRBV7-6
CASSVGSGELFF	12	TRBV9
CATLQWANEKLFF	13	TRBV28
CASSPRRGEGGELFF	15	TRBV4-2
CASGIGGQPHF	11	TRBV11-2
CSSSSPDRGASVDTIYF	17	TRBV7-9
CASSDRGAGMNQPQHF	16	TRBV6-4
CAWEGQGGYGYTF	13	TRBV30
CASSLIQGTYEQYF	14	TRBV2